These 12 T cell receptor beta chains were all obtained from the same sample, sequenced in a study of molecular identifiers for immune sequencing clone quantification (dated by TCRdb to between 2017 and 2018). The library was obtained by PCR. Sequencing took place on a NextSeq 500. TCRdb reworked the public reads: Q25 trimming with fastp, MiXCR clone assembly, productive beta chains retained. One record per CDR3 amino acid sequence lists the most common genes and DNA. Within this sample are around 470,000 distinct CDR3 sequences, with around 23% of them counted one time only. The ten largest account for 0.7% to 0.9% of the sample. Sequenced: naive CD8+ T cells from blood, with Jurkat cell RNA spiked in. What the cell subset or site label conveys for this sample: FACS-sorted CD8+CD4-CCR7+CD45RA+ naive T cells. The source is a human donor in good health. Some libraries in this study had Jurkat cell RNA spiked in.

This clonotype was picked up a small number of times. This CDR3 is CASSLMPNTEAFF. The CDR3 DNA sequence: TGTGCCAGCAGTTTAATGCCGAACACTGAAGCTTTCTTT. The J gene is TRBJ1-1, the V gene TRBV12-3 or TRBV12-4, with D uncertain. The CDR3 runs 13 residues. Trimming shortened V by 2 bases and J by 1 base, and 5 bases separated the two germline ends.

This rearrangement joins TRBV11-2 to TRBJ2-1; TRBD2 matches at 9 bases. The V gene end was trimmed by 1 base and the J gene end by 9 bases; junction bases not matched to a gene: 4. The CDR3 length is 14 residues. The germline gives CDR1 SGHAT, CDR2 FQNNGV. The DNA for the CDR3 is TGTGCCAGCAGCTTAGTAGCGGGAGAAGGTGAGCAGTTCTTC. Its translation is CASSLVAGEGEQFF.

The V gene is TRBV19, the J gene TRBJ2-7, with D possibly TRBD1 on 5 matching bases. Germline assignment: CDR1 LNHDA and CDR2 SQIVND (reference sequence). CDR3 length: 14 residues. Between the trimmed V and J ends, which lost 3 bases and 4 bases, there was a span of 13 bases. CDR3 loop: CASSISIGQYEQYF. CDR3 DNA sequence: TGTGCCAGTAGTATTAGTATCGGACAATACGAGCAGTACTTC.

The genes are TRBV12-3 or TRBV12-4 and TRBJ2-3; D unclear. This CDR3 has 15 residues. V lost 0 bases and J 3 bases, leaving 10 bases between the germline ends. The CDR3 reads CASSLASQLTDTQYF. The CDR3 DNA sequence: TGTGCCAGCAGTTTAGCGTCGCAGTTAACAGATACGCAGTATTTT.

As concerns this clonotype: One base away lies a much larger clone, so this may be a sequencing read error. V is TRBV4-2 and J is TRBJ2-7, with 8 bases lining up with TRBD1. Germline V gene sequence: CDR1 LGHNA, CDR2 YNFKEQ. V shed 0 bases, J shed 6 bases, and the junction held 10 bases outside the gene matches. The CDR3 runs 16 residues. The CDR3: CASSQDTGQGAPEQYF. The CDR3 DNA is TGTGCCAGCAGCCAAGATACCGGACAGGGTGCCCCCGAGCAGTACTTC.

This clonotype was seen many times. The chain combines TRBV5-1 with TRBJ2-7; tentative D call: TRBD1 (5 bases). The CDR3 runs to 15 residues. Trimming took off 4 bases at V and 2 bases at J, with 16 bases between the two ends. CDR1 SGHRS and CDR2 YFSETQ come from the germline V gene. CDR3 loop: CASSPDMGLTYEQYF. CDR3 nucleotides: TGCGCCAGCAGCCCTGACATGGGGCTGACCTACGAGCAGTACTTC.

The chain is built from TRBV12-5 and TRBJ2-3, with 10 nucleotides matching TRBD2. Germline V gene lookup returns CDR1 LGHNT and CDR2 FRNRAP. Trimming at V came to 5 bases and at J to 9 bases, leaving 11 bases not matched to a gene. This CDR3 contains 15 residues. The CDR3: CASGTLAGSLRTQYF. The CDR3 bases are TGTGCTAGTGGTACACTAGCGGGATCCTTGAGGACGCAGTATTTT.

Details on this clonotype: The junction departs from the called germline gene at one end, perhaps through a read error. The chain joins TRBV6-5 to TRBJ1-1; D not certain. CDR3 size: 16 residues. In germline, CDR1 is MNHEY, CDR2 SVGAGI. Here the CDR3 reads CAGSYSTGGLNTEAFF. In DNA form, the CDR3 reads TGTGCCGGCAGTTACTCGACGGGAGGGCTGAACACTGAAGCTTTCTTT.

Concerning this clonotype: An end of the junction differs from the germline gene, which may be a read error. This chain's CDR3 is CASSQEPYKTSGEEPQYF. The CDR3 DNA sequence: TGCGCCAGCAGCCAAGAGCCGTATAAGACTAGCGGGGAAGAGCCCCAGTACTTC. This sequence joins TRBV4-3 and TRBJ2-5; TRBD2 agrees at 11 bases. The germline V gene encodes CDR1 LGHNA and CDR2 YSLEER. The CDR3 covers 18 residues.

The V and J genes are TRBV7-2 and TRBJ2-7; possibly TRBD1 for D (6 bases). This CDR3 has 16 amino acids. CDR1 and CDR2 from the germline V gene are SGHTA and FQGNSA. V lost 5 bases and J lost 3, with 20 bases in between. CDR3 protein: CASSPSIVADSYEQYF. The CDR3 nucleotides read TGTGCCAGCAGCCCCTCCATCGTCGCGGACAGCTACGAGCAGTACTTC.

This clonotype was counted ten times or more. The rearrangement links TRBV7-9 to TRBJ2-3; the match to TRBD1 covers 8 bases. The CDR3 consists of 15 residues. With 5 bases clipped from V and 4 bases from J, the junction kept 8 bases outside the gene matches. Germline CDR1 is SEHNR and CDR2 is FQNEAQ (reference sequence). For the CDR3, the DNA is TGTGCCAGCAGCCATTTCGGACAGGGCCCAGATACGCAGTATTTT. It yields the protein CASSHFGQGPDTQYF.

The chain has TRBV28 and TRBJ1-5; no firm D call. The CDR3 length is 17 residues. Trimming shortened V by 6 bases and J by 6 bases, and 24 bases separated the two germline ends. Looked up from germline, CDR1 is MDHEN and CDR2 is SYDVKM. Written as DNA, the CDR3 is TGTGCCAGCAGCCCCAACCGCCCCAGTGCGAAGGCTCAGCCCCAGCATTTT. Protein: CASSPNRPSAKAQPQHF.